The clone carrying this T cell receptor (beta chain) was counted between two and nine times. Its antigen is as yet unknown. TCRdb reassembled clones from the PCR reads with MiXCR. Of over 3,000 clones detected, under 45% appear once; the ten largest clones hold about 31%. V gave up 6 bases and J gave up 4 bases, with 21 bases separating them. The CDR3 contains 16 residues. CDR1 MNHNS and CDR2 SASEGT come from the germline V gene. These data come from a study of metastatic and nonmetastatic thyroid tumors. Study details: Malignant and benign thyroid patients had repertoires compared in peripheral blood and tumor or nodule tissue. Notes on the study in general: Malignant tumors reportedly showed significantly higher TCR beta diversity than benign nodules in both blood and tumor.

Thyroid surgery was performed in patients who had received no treatment beforehand. The chain recombines TRBV6-1 with TRBJ2-5; either TRBD1 or TRBD2 may fit D (7 bases each). The receptor was derived from a male donor with papillary thyroid cancer or a benign thyroid nodule (not recorded which). Some clones in this sample may be carry-over from other donors' samples. The specimen was adjacent normal tissue. The CDR3 here is CASSSGGVFSRETQYF. CDR3 coding DNA: TGTGCCAGCAGCTCAGGGGGGGTGTTCTCCCGAGAGACCCAGTACTTC.